Detailed here is one T cell receptor (beta chain). These data originate in a study of T cell responses to AZD1222 COVID-19 vaccine. CDR1 is LNHDA and CDR2 is SQIVND in the germline V gene (reference sequence). The CDR3 is 14 residues long. Trimming stripped 7 bases from V and 10 bases from J, with 23 bases between. Repertoires were generated with immunoSEQ multiplex PCR, while TCRdb's copy carries only in-frame clones and drops some. The sample shows around 78,000 clones, about nine tenths of them seen only once. The chain joins TRBV19 to TRBJ2-7; perhaps TRBD1 as D (6 bases). The receptor was derived from an adult in good health. This specimen consisted of peripheral blood, obtained on day 0 of AZD1222 vaccination. CDR3 loop: CASNHGRTEAAQYF. The CDR3 coding sequence is TGTGCCAGTAACCATGGCAGGACAGAGGCGGCCCAGTACTTC.